In this sample, the clone carrying this TCR beta chain turned up a few times. The antigen remains unidentified. The data derive from a study of identical twins. A universal primer binding site was introduced by template switching. The final cDNA contained unique molecular identifiers. TCRdb called the 5' RACE reads again in MiXCR, with one record for every CDR3 protein. The sample shows 350,000 to 500,000 distinct CDR3 sequences, roughly 18% of them seen only once. Study-wide results and limits: When twins shared out-of-frame alpha sequences, those sequences had excess low generation probability. Memory repertoires showed no such pattern, whereas abundant cord blood beta clonotypes carried fewer insertions.

Material for sequencing was naive T cells sorted from blood. This TCR was recovered from a middle-aged man in good health.

CDR3 amino acids: CAIRKGEGEAFF. The CDR3 DNA sequence: TGTGCCATCAGGAAAGGGGAAGGTGAAGCTTTCTTT. This chain joins TRBV10-3 and TRBJ1-1, with a weak D call TRBD1 (5 bases). V gave up 6 bases and J gave up 7 bases, with 12 bases separating them. CDR3 length equals 12 residues. CDR1 is ENHRY, CDR2 SYGVKD, per germline.